A selection of T cell receptor beta chains follows, all from one sample in a study of T cell repertoires in aging, cancer and after chemotherapy. MiXCR was run by TCRdb on the multiplex PCR reads, yielding one entry per CDR3 protein. The sample records approximately 12,000 distinct CDR3 sequences, more than 25% being singletons. The source material was blood. These receptors were collected from a human donor in good health. CDR3s include the opening cysteine and the closing phenylalanine or tryptophan. D genes are given only for firm matches. Part of the rows lack a size; the others show once, few, many or a class for expanded clones.

j_gene	d_gene	abundance	v_gene	len	CDR3aa	CDR3nt
TRBJ1-1	-	few	TRBV6-5	16	CASSPPPGLANTEAFF	TGTGCCAGCAGTCCCCCCCCAGGGTTGGCGAACACTGAAGCTTTCTTT
TRBJ2-1	-	medium-sized	TRBV11-1	15	CASSLGGGGDNEQFF	TGTGCCAGCAGCTTAGGAGGGGGGGGTGACAATGAGCAGTTCTTC
TRBJ1-5	-	-	TRBV6-2/TRBV6-3	15	CASIPHGAYNQPQHF	TGTGCCAGCATCCCCCACGGGGCTTACAATCAGCCCCAGCATTTT
TRBJ1-6	-	large	TRBV4-2	14	CASSQDMVYSPLHF	TGTGCCAGCAGCCAAGATATGGTTTATTCACCCCTCCACTTT
TRBJ2-7	TRBD1	once	TRBV6-4	17	CASSDSIGTGGVYEQYF	TGTGCCAGCAGTGACTCGATCGGGACAGGGGGAGTGTACGAGCAGTACTTC
TRBJ2-2	TRBD1	-	TRBV11-2	15	CASSSRQGGTGELFF	TGTGCCAGCAGCTCCCGACAGGGCGGCACCGGGGAGCTGTTTTTT
TRBJ1-1	-	-	TRBV12-3/TRBV12-4	15	CASSLQEGSWRKAFF	TGTGCCAGCAGCCTACAAGAGGGAAGTTGGAGAAAAGCTTTCTTT
TRBJ1-1	TRBD1	-	TRBV12-3/TRBV12-4	16	CASSSTGTGVFPEAFF	TGTGCCAGCAGCAGTACCGGGACAGGGGTTTTCCCTGAAGCTTTCTTT
TRBJ1-6	TRBD1	medium-sized	TRBV20-1	13	CSARPGQPSPLHF	TGCAGTGCTAGACCGGGACAGCCTTCTCCCCTCCACTTT
TRBJ2-1	TRBD1	few	TRBV20-1	14	CSALPDRYYNEQFF	TGCAGTGCTCTCCCGGACAGGTATTACAATGAGCAGTTCTTC
TRBJ1-3	TRBD1	few	TRBV12-3/TRBV12-4	15	CASSPTGPDGNTIYF	TGTGCCAGCAGTCCGACAGGGCCGGACGGAAACACCATATATTTT
TRBJ2-3	-	-	TRBV5-4	15	CASSPRLGSTDTQYF	TGTGCCAGCAGCCCAAGACTAGGAAGCACAGATACGCAGTATTTT
TRBJ1-2	TRBD1	-	TRBV4-2	17	CASSQDKNRGRENGYTF	TGTGCCAGCAGCCAAGATAAGAACAGGGGAAGAGAAAACGGCTACACCTTC
TRBJ2-1	TRBD2	few	TRBV5-6	15	CASSPTSGGYNEQFF	TGTGCCAGCAGTCCTACTAGCGGGGGATACAATGAGCAGTTCTTC
TRBJ2-5	-	-	TRBV19	13	CASTEVRGETQYF	TGTGCCAGTACCGAAGTCAGGGGTGAGACCCAGTACTTC
TRBJ2-7	-	medium-sized	TRBV7-2	15	CASSPFSGTSYEQYF	TGTGCCAGCAGCCCTTTCTCTGGAACGTCCTACGAGCAGTACTTC
TRBJ2-5	-	-	TRBV6-1	15	CASSPIDRYQETQYF	TGTGCCAGCAGTCCTATAGACCGGTACCAAGAGACCCAGTACTTC
TRBJ2-5	-	-	TRBV12-3/TRBV12-4	16	CASSQGVSGFQETQYF	TGTGCCAGCAGTCAGGGAGTTAGCGGATTCCAAGAGACCCAGTACTTC
TRBJ1-6	-	few	TRBV11-2	13	CASFRGGVSPLHF	TGTGCCAGCTTTCGGGGGGGCGTTTCACCCCTCCACTTT
TRBJ1-1	TRBD1	-	TRBV28	15	CASSPLGQGGTEAFF	TGTGCCAGCAGTCCCTTAGGACAGGGTGGCACTGAAGCTTTCTTT
TRBJ1-5	-	-	TRBV6-4	15	CASSDSGNSNQPQHF	TGTGCCAGCAGTGACTCAGGTAATAGCAATCAGCCCCAGCATTTT
TRBJ1-4	-	few	TRBV6-5	15	CASSSHTPGNEKLFF	TGTGCCAGCAGTTCACATACCCCGGGGAATGAAAAACTGTTTTTT
TRBJ2-7	-	few	TRBV28	15	CASSLGWGRSYEQYF	TGTGCCAGCAGTTTAGGGTGGGGCAGAAGCTACGAGCAGTACTTC
TRBJ2-2	-	few	TRBV6-1	13	CASSYRAAGELFF	TGTGCCAGCAGTTACCGGGCGGCCGGGGAGCTGTTTTTT
TRBJ1-3	-	-	TRBV6-5	18	CASSYSSVFVRSGNTIYF	TGTGCCAGCAGTTACTCGAGCGTCTTCGTCCGCTCTGGAAACACCATATATTTT
TRBJ1-6	-	large	TRBV11-2	15	CASSSLGGMNSPLHF	TGTGCCAGCAGCTCCCTGGGAGGGATGAATTCACCCCTCCACTTT
TRBJ1-4	-	few	TRBV28	15	CASSSMGRGNEKLFF	TGTGCCAGCAGTTCGATGGGGAGGGGCAATGAAAAACTGTTTTTT
TRBJ1-5	-	few	TRBV19	15	CASSGGVKGNQPQHF	TGTGCCAGTAGTGGAGGGGTAAAGGGAAATCAGCCCCAGCATTTT
TRBJ1-1	TRBD1	-	TRBV27	18	CASSLLGAPGQLNTEAFF	TGTGCCAGCAGTTTACTAGGTGCGCCGGGACAGTTGAACACTGAAGCTTTCTTT